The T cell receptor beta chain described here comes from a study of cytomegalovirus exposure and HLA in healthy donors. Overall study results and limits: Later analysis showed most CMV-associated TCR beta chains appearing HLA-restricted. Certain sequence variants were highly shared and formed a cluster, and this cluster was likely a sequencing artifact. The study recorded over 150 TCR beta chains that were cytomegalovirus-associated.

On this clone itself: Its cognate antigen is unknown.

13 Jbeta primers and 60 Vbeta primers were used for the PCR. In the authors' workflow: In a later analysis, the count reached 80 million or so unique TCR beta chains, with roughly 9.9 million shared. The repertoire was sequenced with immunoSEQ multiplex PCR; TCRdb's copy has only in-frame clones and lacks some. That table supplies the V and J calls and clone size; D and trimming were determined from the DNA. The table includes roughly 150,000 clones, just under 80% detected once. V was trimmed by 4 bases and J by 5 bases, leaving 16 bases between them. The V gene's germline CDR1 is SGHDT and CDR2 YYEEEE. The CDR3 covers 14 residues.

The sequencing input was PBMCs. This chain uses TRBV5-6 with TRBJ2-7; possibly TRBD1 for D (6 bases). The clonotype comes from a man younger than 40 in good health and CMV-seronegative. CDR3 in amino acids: CASSKQGRRDEQYF. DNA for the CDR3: TGTGCCAGCAGCAAACAGGGCCGCCGGGACGAGCAGTACTTC.